The entry below describes one T cell receptor (beta chain). The CDR3 sequence is 13 residues long. V was shortened by 4 bases and J by 4 bases, with 7 bases between the two germline ends. Germline V gene sequence: CDR1 SGHDN, CDR2 FVKESK. Profiling relied on immunoSEQ multiplex PCR, and the TCRdb table lists in-frame clones only, not all of them. In the table there are hundreds of thousands of clones, roughly 90% of which are singletons. These data come from a study of shared T cell receptors in the human thymus. In addition, the sample was reused for a study of human thymus T cells. That work adds: Having surgery to correct congenital heart defects, healthy Finnish infants acted as the donors. It was from resections taken during corrective heart surgery that the thymus tissue came. Gene usage (both V and J) appeared biased in thymic and blood repertoires. Highly overlapping thymic repertoires in unrelated individuals were reported by related research.

Sequencing input: thymocytes. This chain links TRBV14 with TRBJ1-4, with unresolved D. This TCR was sampled from a boy younger than two with a congenital heart defect. The CDR3 DNA reads as TGTGCCAGCAGCCCGGAGCATAATGAAAAACTGTTTTTT. It specifies CASSPEHNEKLFF.